What follows describes a single TCR beta chain. This clone appeared once. Its recognized antigen is unknown. Qualities for individual bases were not recorded, and no much larger clone is one base off. TCR CDR3 regions were amplified from genomic DNA by multiplex PCR using the deep immunoSEQ assay. Extracted genomic DNA from each cell subset was spread evenly across all wells of several immunoSEQ 96-well plates, with each plate serving as a replicate. Each replicate PCR for sorted subsets received around 210 ng genomic DNA, equal to tens of thousands of T cell genomes. Purified libraries were quantified with a Qubit 3.0 fluorometer, sized on a Bioanalyzer 2100, and re-quantified with the KAPA Library Quantification kit. Every immunoSEQ 96-well plate was sequenced on a separate single-read 150-cycle Illumina NextSeq 550 flow cell. The published analysis was carried out like this. Because the immunoSEQ output included only junctional sequences and no quality scores, the filtering could not be the same as the filtering used for full-length reads. To assign V/J genes and CDR3, sequences were annotated using PyIR, a Python wrapper for IgBLAST v1.9, with IMGT germline references. Reads were removed for weak V/J assignments (E-value above 1e-6), missing CDR3, stop codons, out-of-frame junctions, or ambiguous translated residues. V3J clonotypes were defined by identical inferred V gene, J gene, and CDR3 amino acid sequence. To compute the percentage overlap between repertoires, the number of shared unique clonotypes was divided by the size of the smaller repertoire. Three approaches were used to assess repertoire richness: RTK rarefaction, the Chao1 estimator, and Recon v2.1 estimates of unobserved clonotypes. Generation probabilities for all TCRbeta clonotypes obtained by the gDNA method from a handful of donors were computed using OLGA. TCRdb took over this immuneACCESS table, retaining in-frame rearrangements with V and J assigned. Such tables are incomplete; in checked studies, under half of the missing clones stem from an unresolved V gene, and the remainder is unexplained. Clone size and V and J calls were adopted from that table, with D and trimming inferred from the DNA. This sample gives about 2.1 million clones in total; around 95% of them show up just once. The ten most abundant clones make up approximately 1.7% of the sample.

Cut back by 6 bases and 0 bases, the V and J ends lie 8 bases apart. The CDR3 contains 14 residues, cysteine and phenylalanine counted. The read is trimmed to its CDR3 DNA, 42 bases read in frame from base 1. Reading the germline V gene (reference sequence) gives CDR1 MNHEY and CDR2 SMNVEV. This record belongs to a study of shared clonotypes between healthy human individuals (dated by TCRdb to between 2020 and 2021). Study-wide context: The cohort comprised two women and three men aged 18 to 49 years. For each donor, three plates each were used for CD4 naive and CD4 memory, two plates were used for CD8 naive, and one plate was used for CD8 memory. Blood TCR repertoires of about 5 healthy adults were deeply sequenced to estimate repertoire size and the extent of clonotype sharing between individuals. Libraries were prepared and TCR repertoires were sequenced by different laboratories using diverse techniques, in order to increase sequencing depth and limit assay-specific biases. Each donor's leukapheresis produced roughly between roughly 0.85 and 9.5 billion PBMCs.

Results and caveats for the whole study, not just this receptor: Because the study included only a small number of donors, the genetic and exposure-history diversity represented was limited. Sharing across a handful of donors was observed for around 5% of naive CD4, less than 4% of naive CD8, over 2% of memory CD4, and roughly 0.4% of memory CD8 clonotypes. Compared with non-shared clonotypes, clonotypes shared by all four sorted-subset donors had higher generation probabilities. Pairwise subsampling indicated that sequencing depth was expected to affect the degree of clonotype sharing among donors. Sampling was restricted to blood, and TCR repertoires in tissue are likely to differ from TCR repertoires in blood. Incomplete sequencing was indicated by rarefaction of sorted-subset datasets, despite the large sequencing depth. Naive subsets generally had larger estimated clonotype richness than memory subsets did.

CD8 naive samples were obtained by positive selection for CCR7 among CD45RO-negative cells, yielding a CD45RA+CCR7+ population from which TemRA cells were excluded. The donors were healthy, HIV-negative adults with no recently reported acute infections or vaccinations. All donors were Caucasian adults living in Nashville, Tennessee, USA. After blood collection by leukapheresis, PBMCs were isolated using Ficoll-Histopaque density gradient centrifugation and then cryopreserved in the vapor phase of liquid nitrogen. Analytical flow cytometry was used to check the purity and quantity of every magnetically sorted T cell population. Genomic DNA was isolated from every sorted fraction and measured by UV absorbance on a Nanodrop 2000c.

The chain joins TRBV27 to TRBJ2-2, with an unclear D gene assignment. The sequence came from a man younger than 30 in good health. Some clones in this sample may be carry-over from other donors' samples. The specimen was naive CD8+ T cells from PBMCs. This sample's cell subset or site label indicates: CD45RA+CCR7+. For the CDR3, the sequence is CASSPLPNTGELFF. The sequenced DNA: TGTGCCAGCAGCCCCCTTCCGAACACCGGGGAGCTGTTTTTT.